This T cell receptor beta chain was obtained from a study of T cells in Graves' hyperthyroidism and ophthalmopathy. The source material, RNA transcripts, was used to amplify TCR beta CDR3 regions. TCR CDR3 underwent first-round RT-PCR with the HTBI primer set. TCRdb called the multiplex PCR reads again in MiXCR, with one record for every CDR3 protein. The table lists a few hundred thousand distinct CDR3 sequences, roughly 18% of them singletons, with 40% in the top ten. Disease lasting under 3 months, a NOSPECS grade of at least 4, and a Clinical Activity Score of at least 3 were features of the ophthalmopathy patients. In making diagnoses, clinical symptoms, serum thyroxine and TRAb, thyroid ultrasound and orbital computed tomography were all used. The sample holds many counts of this clonotype. The V gene's germline CDR1 is SNHLY and CDR2 FYNNEI. The V segment lost 4 bases and the J segment 6 bases; nucleotides outside the gene matches: 0. This CDR3 has 12 residues.

The sequence was collected from a man aged 18 to 29 with Graves' ophthalmopathy. The chain combines TRBV2 with TRBJ2-1, with 7 bases matching TRBD1. Sequenced sample: blood. The CDR3 region has the DNA TGTGCCAGCAGTGGGGACAGCAATGAGCAGTTCTTC. Amino acids: CASSGDSNEQFF. The full variable domain, its missing parts supplied by reference TRBV2 and TRBJ2-1, is EPEVTQTPSHQVTQMGQEVILRCVPISNHLYFYWYRQILGQKVEFLVSFYNNEISEKSEIFDDQFSVERPDGSNFTLKIRSTKLEDSAMYFCASSGDSNEQFFGPGTRLTVL.